A selection of T cell receptor beta chains follows, all from one sample in a study of shared clonotypes between healthy human individuals. The data were produced by immunoSEQ multiplex PCR, yet TCRdb's version contains in-frame clones alone and is incomplete. The sample lists millions of clones, over 85% occurring once. The sequenced material came from naive CD4+ T cells sorted from blood. The receptors here all came from a man younger than 30 in good health. The CDR3 runs from the conserved cysteine through the conserved F or W. The D gene is left open where the match is weak. Some rows mark clone size as missing; the rest say once, few, many or name a class of expanded clone.

>TRBV4-1|few|TRBJ1-4|.
TGCGCCAGCAGTCCACAGACCCTAGTCGGAAAACTGTTTTTT
CASSPQTLVGKLFF
>TRBV6-1|.|TRBJ2-7|.
TGTGCCAGCAGTGAATTGGGAAACTCCTACGAGCAGTACTTC
CASSELGNSYEQYF
>TRBV5-4|.|TRBJ2-3|.
TGTGCCAGCATCCCGGACAGAAGCACAGATACGCAGTATTTT
CASIPDRSTDTQYF
>TRBV11-2|.|TRBJ2-5|.
TGTGCCAGCAGCTTCCTGGGAGGGGGGGCCCAAGAGACCCAGTACTTC
CASSFLGGGAQETQYF
>TRBV4-3|.|TRBJ1-4|.
TGCGCCAGCAGCCAAGATCCCTGGCCTCCTCTGTTTTTT
CASSQDPWPPLFF
>TRBV6-6|.|TRBJ2-7|.
TGTGCCAGCAGGTCCGGGACCTCCGCATTAGGCTACGAGCAGTACTTC
CASRSGTSALGYEQYF
>TRBV6-5|once|TRBJ1-4|.
TGTGCCAGCAGTTTTACGGGGGCAACTAATGAAAAACTGTTTTTT
CASSFTGATNEKLFF
>TRBV10-1|once|TRBJ2-3|TRBD2
TGCGCCAGCAGTCAAGCGGGATCTAGCACAGATACGCAGTATTTT
CASSQAGSSTDTQYF
>TRBV27|.|TRBJ1-5|.
TGTGCCAGCAGTCCCGACAGGTTTCAGCCCCAGCATTTT
CASSPDRFQPQHF
>TRBV25-1|.|TRBJ1-3|.
TGTGCCAGCAGTGAAGGGACTGGAAACACCATATATTTT
CASSEGTGNTIYF
>TRBV7-9|.|TRBJ1-5|TRBD1
TGTGCCAGCAGCGCACAGGGGAGCAATCAGCCCCAGCATTTT
CASSAQGSNQPQHF
>TRBV11-1|.|TRBJ1-4|.
TGTGCCAGCAGCCTATCAACTAATGAAAAACTGTTTTTT
CASSLSTNEKLFF
>TRBV5-1|.|TRBJ2-7|TRBD1
TGCGCCAGCAGCACCCAGACAGGGTTTGGCGAGCAGTACTTC
CASSTQTGFGEQYF
>TRBV11-2|.|TRBJ2-6|TRBD1
TGTGCCAGCAGCCTCCGTCCCGACAGGGTTGGGGCCAACGTCCTGACTTTC
CASSLRPDRVGANVLTF
>TRBV30|.|TRBJ1-6|.
TGTGCCTGGAGTGGGGGGCCCTATAATTCACCCCTCCACTTT
CAWSGGPYNSPLHF
>TRBV5-4|once|TRBJ2-1|TRBD2
TGTGCCAGCAGGAGAACTAGCGCCCATGAGCAGTTCTTC
CASRRTSAHEQFF
>TRBV11-3|.|TRBJ2-1|TRBD2
TGTGCCAGCAGCTTAGTTTGGACTAGCGGGGGGGCCTACAATGAGCAGTTCTTC
CASSLVWTSGGAYNEQFF
>TRBV4-3|.|TRBJ2-1|TRBD2
TGCGCCAGCAGCCAAGTACAAGCGGGAGTTCGCGATGAGCAGTTCTTC
CASSQVQAGVRDEQFF
>TRBV19|once|TRBJ1-1|.
TGTGCCAGTATGGCAAGGACCTCTTTTGGGACTGAAGCTTTCTTT
CASMARTSFGTEAFF
>TRBV19|.|TRBJ2-7|TRBD1
TGTGCCAGTAGGGAACTACCGGGACAGGGCCACGAGCAGTACTTC
CASRELPGQGHEQYF
>TRBV9|.|TRBJ2-1|.
TGTGCCAGCACCCTTATCGGTACATTCTCCTACAATGAGCAGTTCTTC
CASTLIGTFSYNEQFF
>TRBV12-5|.|TRBJ1-6|.
TGTGCTAGTGGTTTGCACCCGGGGGGTAATTCACCCCTCCACTTT
CASGLHPGGNSPLHF
>TRBV29-1|.|TRBJ2-3|.
TGCAGCGTTGATAGGGTAACAGATACGCAGTATTTT
CSVDRVTDTQYF
>TRBV13|.|TRBJ1-4|.
TGTGCCAGCAGCTTGGGGTTAGGCTCCCCTCTTTCGGAAAAACTGTTTTTT
CASSLGLGSPLSEKLFF
>TRBV5-1|.|TRBJ2-2|.
TGCGCCAGCAGCTTGAGTGCCGGGGAGCTGTTTTTT
CASSLSAGELFF
>TRBV10-3|.|TRBJ2-3|.
TGTGCCATCAGTTGGGCAGGCCCGAGCACAGATACGCAGTATTTT
CAISWAGPSTDTQYF
>TRBV11-2|.|TRBJ1-4|TRBD1
TGTGCCAGCAGCTTAGATCGGTCTCAGGGGGGGAAACTGTTTTTT
CASSLDRSQGGKLFF
>TRBV10-3|.|TRBJ2-1|TRBD2
TGTGCCATCAGTGGGACTAGCGGGGGGGCAGGGGACAATGAGCAGTTCTTC
CAISGTSGGAGDNEQFF
>TRBV30|.|TRBJ2-5|.
TGTGCCGGAGGGAAAGACCAAGAGACCCAGTACTTC
CAGGKDQETQYF
>TRBV27|.|TRBJ1-2|.
TGTGCCAGCAGTGGCCGGGCAGGTCTTGAGAGCTACACCTTC
CASSGRAGLESYTF
>TRBV5-1|.|TRBJ2-1|TRBD2
TGCGCCAGCAGCGGGGGACTAGCGGGAGCCAATGAGCAGTTCTTC
CASSGGLAGANEQFF
>TRBV6-1|.|TRBJ2-7|.
TGTGCCAGCAGTGAATTCCGGACGCAGACCTACGAGCAGTACTTC
CASSEFRTQTYEQYF
>TRBV7-6|.|TRBJ2-2|.
TGTGCCAGCAGCTTAGCAAGCGCCGGGGAGCTGTTTTTT
CASSLASAGELFF
>TRBV7-9|.|TRBJ2-7|TRBD1
TGTGCCAGCAGCACAGGACAGGGTACCAACTTC
CASSTGQGTNF
>TRBV6-5|.|TRBJ1-1|.
TGTGCCAGCAGTTACTCGGGGGCAATGGACACTGAAGCTTTCTTT
CASSYSGAMDTEAFF
>TRBV2|.|TRBJ1-2|TRBD1
TGTGCCAGCAGTCTACAGGGGGGTGGCTACACCTTC
CASSLQGGGYTF
>TRBV10-3|.|TRBJ2-7|.
TGTGCCATCAGTGATTCCGGATCCTACGAGCAGTACTTC
CAISDSGSYEQYF
>TRBV7-2|.|TRBJ2-2|.
TGTGCCAGCGGAGGAGGGGTCGGGGAGCTGTTTTTT
CASGGGVGELFF
>TRBV10-3|once|TRBJ2-1|.
TGTGCCATCAGTGAGCAGGTCACTAGCACTTACAATGAGCAGTTCTTC
CAISEQVTSTYNEQFF
>TRBV2|.|TRBJ1-1|.
TGTGCCAGCAAGGAGATGAAGAGCACTGAAGCTTTCTTT
CASKEMKSTEAFF